The 9 T cell receptor beta chains presented below share a single source sample, sequenced in a study of Ad26.COV2.S vaccination and SARS-CoV-2 variants. Data came from immunoSEQ multiplex PCR; TCRdb stores just in-frame clones and leaves some out. The sample shows 380,000 or so clones, about 83% of them seen only once. Specified treatment: some 20 received Ad26.COV2.S at low or high dose, single or two shots; about 5 received placebo; per-sample allocation not given. Day 63 following the first vaccine or placebo injection was when the samples were taken. The specimen was peripheral blood, collected in a trial of Ad26.COV2.S vaccine versus placebo. Every receptor here comes from a person between 18 and 65 years old who received the Ad26.COV2.S COVID-19 vaccine or a placebo.

This rearrangement joins TRBV15 to TRBJ1-3; perhaps TRBD1 as D (5 bases). CDR1 and CDR2 from the germline V gene are LNHNV and YYDKDF (reference sequence). CDR3 length equals 15 residues. V was cut by 1 base and J by 7 bases, with 14 bases left in between. Here the CDR3 DNA reads TGTGCCACCAGCAGAGCGAGACCTGGGGGGAACACCATATATTTT. Amino acids: CATSRARPGGNTIYF.

The gene calls are TRBV5-1 and TRBJ1-2, with a weak D call TRBD1 (6 bases). The germline V gene has CDR1 SGHRS and CDR2 YFSETQ. The CDR3 covers 14 residues. Trimming shortened V by 3 bases and J by 8 bases, and 17 bases separated the two germline ends. The CDR3 DNA follows: TGCGCCAGCAGCTCAGGGGATCTCGCGCGCGGCTACACCTTC. Its translation is CASSSGDLARGYTF.

This clone occurred once. This chain links TRBV7-9 with TRBJ2-7, with 8 bases aligning to TRBD2. Germline loops: CDR1 SEHNR, CDR2 FQNEAQ (reference sequence). V was pared by 1 base and J by 2 bases, with 13 bases of the junction left unmatched. This CDR3 is built from 18 residues. CDR3 in amino acids: CASSLVTSGALPTYEQYF. CDR3 coding DNA: TGTGCCAGCAGCTTAGTCACTAGCGGAGCCCTACCCACCTACGAGCAGTACTTC.

The V call is TRBV3-1 (or the pseudogene TRBV3-2), the J call TRBJ2-6; D perhaps matches TRBD1 (5 bases). V lost 4 bases, J lost 0 bases, and 22 bases lay in between. The V gene's germline CDR1 is LGHDT and CDR2 YNNKEL (reference sequence). This CDR3 comprises 20 residues. CDR3 nucleotides: TGTGCCAGCAGCCCCTTTAAGTGGGCAGGGCGGCACTCTGGGGCCAACGTCCTGACTTTC. This gives the protein CASSPFKWAGRHSGANVLTF.

The chain links TRBV3-1 (or the pseudogene TRBV3-2) to TRBJ2-1; no clear D gene. V lost 4 bases to trimming and J lost 10 bases, with 20 bases between them. The CDR3 runs 15 residues. Germline CDR1 LGHDT, CDR2 YNNKEL (reference sequence). DNA for the CDR3: TGTGCCAGCAGCCGAGCGATCGGGCCGGCGTCCGAGCAGTTCTTC. It encodes CASSRAIGPASEQFF.

The chain combines TRBV20-1 with TRBJ2-7; D uncertain. Trimming removed 3 bases from V and 3 bases from J, with 18 bases in between. Germline CDR1 is DFQATT and CDR2 is SNEGSKA (reference sequence). This CDR3 has 15 residues. CDR3 DNA sequence: TGCAGTGCTAGTGAAATGAGGAGCTCCAACTACGAGCAGTACTTC. Residues: CSASEMRSSNYEQYF.

The J gene is TRBJ1-5, the V gene TRBV4-3; no clear D gene. V was trimmed by 0 bases and J by 3 bases, leaving 6 bases between them. There are 14 residues in the CDR3. CDR1 LGHNA and CDR2 YSLEER come from the germline V gene. The CDR3 region has the DNA TGCGCCAGCAGCCAAGACAGTCACAATCAGCCCCAGCATTTT. This codes for CASSQDSHNQPQHF.

The chain uses TRBV19 and TRBJ2-5, with TRBD2 identical over 9 bases. V was pared by 8 bases and J by 4 bases, with 11 bases of the junction left unmatched. The CDR3 consists of 15 residues. CDR1 and CDR2 from the germline V gene are LNHDA and SQIVND (reference sequence). The CDR3 is CASSWRGGGGETQYF. In DNA form, the CDR3 reads TGTGCCAGTTCTTGGCGGGGGGGAGGAGGAGAGACCCAGTACTTC.

This rearrangement joins TRBV6-6 to TRBJ1-2, with 9 bases matching TRBD1. Germline CDR1 reads MNHNY; CDR2 reads SVGAGI (reference sequence). This CDR3 is built from 15 residues. With 0 bases clipped from V and 3 bases from J, the junction kept 2 bases outside the gene matches. As DNA, the CDR3 is TGTGCCAGCAGTTACTCGGGACAGGGTGACTATGGCTACACCTTC. Translation: CASSYSGQGDYGYTF.